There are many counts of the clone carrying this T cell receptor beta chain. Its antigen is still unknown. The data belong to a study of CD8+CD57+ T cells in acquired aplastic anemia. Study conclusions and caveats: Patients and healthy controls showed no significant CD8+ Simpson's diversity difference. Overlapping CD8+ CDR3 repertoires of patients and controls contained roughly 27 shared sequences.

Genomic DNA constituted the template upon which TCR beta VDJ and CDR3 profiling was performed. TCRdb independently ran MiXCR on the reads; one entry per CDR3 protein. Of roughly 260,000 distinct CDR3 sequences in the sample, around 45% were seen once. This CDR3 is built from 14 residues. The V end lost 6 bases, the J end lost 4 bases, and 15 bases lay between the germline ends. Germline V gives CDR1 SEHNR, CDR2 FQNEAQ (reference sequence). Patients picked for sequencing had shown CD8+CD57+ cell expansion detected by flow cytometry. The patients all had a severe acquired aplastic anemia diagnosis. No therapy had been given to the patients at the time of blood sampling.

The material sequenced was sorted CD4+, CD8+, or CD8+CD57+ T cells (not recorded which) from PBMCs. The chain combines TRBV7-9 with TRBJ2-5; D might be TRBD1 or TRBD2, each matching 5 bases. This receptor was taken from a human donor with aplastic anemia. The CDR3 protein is CASRPTGTPETQYF. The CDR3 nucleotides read TGTGCCAGCAGACCTACCGGGACCCCAGAGACCCAGTACTTC.